Included here is one T cell receptor (beta chain) sequence, with context. These data originate in a study of technical replicates of blood from several donors. The assay was immunoSEQ multiplex PCR, and TCRdb's table has in-frame clones only and misses some. Among some 70,000 clones listed, over 85% were seen once. This TCR was sampled from a human donor in good health. Sequenced sample: T cells isolated from PBMCs.

CDR3 bases: TGTGCCAGCAGCTTGGACAGGGAGACCACTGAAGCTTTCTTT. It translates to CASSLDRETTEAFF. V usage is TRBV7-6 and J usage is TRBJ1-1; 8 nucleotides align to TRBD1. V trimming: 3 bases; J trimming: 4 bases; junction bases outside the gene matches: 4. This CDR3 comprises 14 residues. From germline, CDR1 is SGHVS and CDR2 FNYEAQ.